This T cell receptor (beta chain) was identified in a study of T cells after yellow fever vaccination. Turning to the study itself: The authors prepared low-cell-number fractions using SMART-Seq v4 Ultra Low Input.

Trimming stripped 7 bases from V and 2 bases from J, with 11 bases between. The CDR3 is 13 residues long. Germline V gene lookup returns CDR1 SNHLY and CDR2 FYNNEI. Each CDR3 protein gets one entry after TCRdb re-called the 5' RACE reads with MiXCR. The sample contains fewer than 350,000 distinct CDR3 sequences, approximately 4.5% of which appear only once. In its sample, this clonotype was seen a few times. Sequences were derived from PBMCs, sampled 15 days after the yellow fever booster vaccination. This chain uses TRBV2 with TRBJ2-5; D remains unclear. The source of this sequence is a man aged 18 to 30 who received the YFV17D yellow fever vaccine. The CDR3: CASIGQIQETQYF. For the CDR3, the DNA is TGTGCCAGCATCGGGCAGATTCAAGAGACCCAGTACTTC.